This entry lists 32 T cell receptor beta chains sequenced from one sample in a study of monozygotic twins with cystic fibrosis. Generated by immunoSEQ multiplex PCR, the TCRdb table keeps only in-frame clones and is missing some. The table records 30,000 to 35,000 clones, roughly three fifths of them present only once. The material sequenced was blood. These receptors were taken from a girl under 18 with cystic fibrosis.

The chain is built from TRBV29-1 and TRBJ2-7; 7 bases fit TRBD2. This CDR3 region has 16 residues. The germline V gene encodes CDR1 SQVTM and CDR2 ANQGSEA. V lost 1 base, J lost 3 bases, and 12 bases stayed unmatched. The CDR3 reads CSVEGVRSGIDYEQYF. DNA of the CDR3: TGCAGCGTTGAAGGCGTTAGGAGCGGGATCGACTACGAGCAGTACTTC.

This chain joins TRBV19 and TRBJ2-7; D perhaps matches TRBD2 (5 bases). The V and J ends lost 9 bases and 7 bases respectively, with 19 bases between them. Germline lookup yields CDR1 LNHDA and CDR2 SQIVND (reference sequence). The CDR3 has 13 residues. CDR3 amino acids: CARTFLGPGEQYF. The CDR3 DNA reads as TGTGCCAGGACCTTCCTTGGGCCGGGAGAGCAGTACTTC. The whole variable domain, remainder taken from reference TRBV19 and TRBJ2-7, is DGGITQSPKYLFRKEGQNVTLSCEQNLNHDAMYWYRQDPGQGLRLIYYSQIVNDFQKGDIAEGYSVSREKKESFPLTVTSAQKNPTAFYLCARTFLGPGEQYFGPGTRLTVT.

The CDR3 DNA reads TGCAGTGCTAGCGACAACAATGAGCAGTTCTTC. It specifies CSASDNNEQFF. This chain joins TRBV20-1 and TRBJ2-1; no clear D gene. This CDR3 is 11 amino acids long. Germline lookup yields CDR1 DFQATT and CDR2 SNEGSKA (reference sequence). The V end was cut by 3 bases, the J end by 5 bases, with 5 bases between.

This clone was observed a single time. CDR3 nucleotide sequence: TGCGCCAGCAGCTTGAGCGGAGGCAATGAGCAGTTCTTC. Protein sequence: CASSLSGGNEQFF. This rearrangement joins TRBV5-1 to TRBJ2-1, with D possibly TRBD2 on 5 matching bases. The CDR3 runs to 13 residues. The V end was cut by 1 base, the J end by 6 bases, with 8 bases between. The germline CDR1 and CDR2 sequences are SGHRS and YFSETQ.

The CDR3 coding sequence is TGCGCCAGCAGCCCTCGGGACACGGGGCCGGGCCGAAACTATGGCTACACCTTC. Translation: CASSPRDTGPGRNYGYTF. The chain is built from TRBV5-1 and TRBJ1-2, with D perhaps matching TRBD1 (6 bases). Trimming stripped 4 bases from V and 2 bases from J, with 24 bases between. The CDR3 has 18 residues. Per germline, CDR1 SGHRS and CDR2 YFSETQ.

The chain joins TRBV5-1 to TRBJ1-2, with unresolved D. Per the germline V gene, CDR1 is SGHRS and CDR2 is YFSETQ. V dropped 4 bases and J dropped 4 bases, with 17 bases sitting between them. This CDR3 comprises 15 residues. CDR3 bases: TGCGCCAGCAGCCCCGCCGGGTCGAGTGGCTATGGCTACACCTTC. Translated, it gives CASSPAGSSGYGYTF.

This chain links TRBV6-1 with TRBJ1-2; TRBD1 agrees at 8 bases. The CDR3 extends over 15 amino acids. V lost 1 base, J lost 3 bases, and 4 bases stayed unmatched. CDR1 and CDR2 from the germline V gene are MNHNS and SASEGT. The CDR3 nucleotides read TGTGCCAGCAGTGAAGGGGGGACAGGATACTATGGCTACACCTTC. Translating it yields CASSEGGTGYYGYTF.

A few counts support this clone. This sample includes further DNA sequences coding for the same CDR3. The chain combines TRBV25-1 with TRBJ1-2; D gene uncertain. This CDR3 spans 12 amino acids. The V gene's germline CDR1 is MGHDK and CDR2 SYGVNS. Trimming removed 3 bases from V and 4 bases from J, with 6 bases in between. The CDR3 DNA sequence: TGTGCCAGCAGTGACGGACGCTATGGCTACACCTTC. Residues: CASSDGRYGYTF.

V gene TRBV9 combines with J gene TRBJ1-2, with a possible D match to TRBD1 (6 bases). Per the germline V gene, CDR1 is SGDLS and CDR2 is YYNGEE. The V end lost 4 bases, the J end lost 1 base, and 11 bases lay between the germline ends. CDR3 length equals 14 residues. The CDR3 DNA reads TGTGCCAGCAGCCCCACACAGGGTAACTATGGCTACACCTTC. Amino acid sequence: CASSPTQGNYGYTF.

CDR3 sequence reads: CASRTGRNRNTIYF. The CDR3 coding sequence is TGTGCCAGCAGGACAGGGCGGAACAGAAACACCATATATTTT. This chain uses TRBV6-6 with TRBJ1-3; 7 bases agree with TRBD1. After removal of 6 bases from V and 5 bases from J, the junction contained 7 bases not matched to a gene. Germline V gene sequence: CDR1 MNHNY, CDR2 SVGAGI (reference sequence). The CDR3 has 14 amino acids.

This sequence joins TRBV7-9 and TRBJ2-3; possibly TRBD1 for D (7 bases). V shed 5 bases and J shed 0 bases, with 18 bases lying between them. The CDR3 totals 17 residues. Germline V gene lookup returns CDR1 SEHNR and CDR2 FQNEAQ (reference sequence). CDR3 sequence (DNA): TGTGCCAGCAGCATACCCCTACAGGGGACTAGCACAGATACGCAGTATTTT. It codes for CASSIPLQGTSTDTQYF.

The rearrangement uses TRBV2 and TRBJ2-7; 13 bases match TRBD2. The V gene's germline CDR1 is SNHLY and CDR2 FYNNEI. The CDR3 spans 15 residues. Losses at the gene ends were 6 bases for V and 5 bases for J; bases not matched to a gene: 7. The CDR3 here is CASSPTSGRGDEQYV. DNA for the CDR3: TGTGCCAGCAGCCCCACTAGCGGGAGGGGCGACGAGCAGTACGTC.

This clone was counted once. The DNA of the CDR3 is TGTGCCAGTAGTCAGGGATCCGCCTACGAGCAGTACTTC. Translated: CASSQGSAYEQYF. The chain carries TRBV19 and TRBJ2-7; D may be TRBD1 (5 bases). V was trimmed by 5 bases and J by 2 bases, leaving 10 bases between them. This CDR3 region has 13 residues. The germline gives CDR1 LNHDA, CDR2 SQIVND (reference sequence). The whole variable domain, remainder taken from reference TRBV19 and TRBJ2-7, is DGGITQSPKYLFRKEGQNVTLSCEQNLNHDAMYWYRQDPGQGLRLIYYSQIVNDFQKGDIAEGYSVSREKKESFPLTVTSAQKNPTAFYLCASSQGSAYEQYFGPGTRLTVT.

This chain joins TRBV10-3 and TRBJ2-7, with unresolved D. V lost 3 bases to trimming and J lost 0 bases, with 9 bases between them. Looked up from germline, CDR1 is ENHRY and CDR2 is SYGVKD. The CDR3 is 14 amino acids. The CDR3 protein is CAISDVQYSYEQYF. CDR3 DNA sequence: TGTGCCATCAGTGACGTCCAGTACTCCTACGAGCAGTACTTC.

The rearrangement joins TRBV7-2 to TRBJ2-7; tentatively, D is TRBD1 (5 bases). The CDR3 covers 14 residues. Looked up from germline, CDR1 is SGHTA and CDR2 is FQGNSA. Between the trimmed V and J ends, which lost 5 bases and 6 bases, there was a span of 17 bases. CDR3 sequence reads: CASSPGKGHIEQYV. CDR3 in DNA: TGTGCCAGCAGCCCTGGGAAGGGGCACATCGAGCAGTACGTC.

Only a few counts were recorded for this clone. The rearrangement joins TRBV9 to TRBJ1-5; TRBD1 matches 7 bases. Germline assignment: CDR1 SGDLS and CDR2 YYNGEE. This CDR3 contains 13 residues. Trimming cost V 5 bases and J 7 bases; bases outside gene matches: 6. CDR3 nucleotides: TGTGCCAGCAGTGCACAGGGGACGCAGCCCCAGCATTTT. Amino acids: CASSAQGTQPQHF.

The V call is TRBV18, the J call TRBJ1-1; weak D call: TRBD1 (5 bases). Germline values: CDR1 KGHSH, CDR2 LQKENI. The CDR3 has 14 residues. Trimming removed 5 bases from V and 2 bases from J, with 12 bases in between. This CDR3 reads CASSARDLNTEAFF. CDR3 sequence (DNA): TGTGCCAGCTCAGCCCGGGACCTAAACACTGAAGCTTTCTTT.

For the CDR3, the DNA is TGTGCCAGCAGCCTCGGACAACGCTACGAGCAGTACTTC. This encodes CASSLGQRYEQYF. The V and J genes are TRBV11-2 and TRBJ2-7; D may be TRBD1 (5 bases). This CDR3 comprises 13 residues. Per the germline V gene, CDR1 is SGHAT and CDR2 is FQNNGV. Trimming stripped 5 bases from V and 3 bases from J, with 11 bases between. Full variable domain (remainder filled in from reference TRBV11-2 and TRBJ2-7): EAGVAQSPRYKIIEKRQSVAFWCNPISGHATLYWYQQILGQGPKLLIQFQNNGVVDDSQLPKDRFSAERLKGVDSTLKIQPAKLEDSAVYLCASSLGQRYEQYFGPGTRLTVT.

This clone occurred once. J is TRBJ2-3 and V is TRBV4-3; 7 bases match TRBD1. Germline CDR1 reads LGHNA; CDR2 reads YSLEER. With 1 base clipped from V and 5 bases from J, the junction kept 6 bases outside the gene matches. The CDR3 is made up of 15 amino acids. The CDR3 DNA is TGCGCCAGCAGCCAAGGGAGTCAGGGGGAAGATACGCAGTATTTT. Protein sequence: CASSQGSQGEDTQYF.

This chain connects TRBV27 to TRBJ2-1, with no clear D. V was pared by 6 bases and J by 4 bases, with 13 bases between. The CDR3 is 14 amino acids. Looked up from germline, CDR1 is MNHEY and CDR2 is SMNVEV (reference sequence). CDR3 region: CASSAGSVYNEQFF. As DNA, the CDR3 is TGTGCCAGCAGCGCAGGATCCGTATACAATGAGCAGTTCTTC.

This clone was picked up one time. The CDR3 DNA sequence: TGTGCCAGCAGCTTAGGGGGTGCCAGCGGGGATACGCAGTATTTT. It specifies CASSLGGASGDTQYF. The gene calls are TRBV7-6 and TRBJ2-3; D is perhaps TRBD2 (6 bases). The CDR3 runs to 15 residues. Germline lookup yields CDR1 SGHVS and CDR2 FNYEAQ. The V gene lost 1 base and the J gene lost 6 bases, with 14 bases spanning the gap.

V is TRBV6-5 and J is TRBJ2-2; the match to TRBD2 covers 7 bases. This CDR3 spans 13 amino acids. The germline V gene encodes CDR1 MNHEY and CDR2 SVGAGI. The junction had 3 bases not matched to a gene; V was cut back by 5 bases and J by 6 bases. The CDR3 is CASSPLASGELFF. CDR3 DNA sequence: TGTGCCAGCAGTCCACTAGCGTCCGGGGAGCTGTTTTTT.

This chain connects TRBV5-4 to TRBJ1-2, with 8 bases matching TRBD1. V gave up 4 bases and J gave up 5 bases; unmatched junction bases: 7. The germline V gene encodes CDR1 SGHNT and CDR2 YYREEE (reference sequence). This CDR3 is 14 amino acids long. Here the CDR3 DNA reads TGTGCCAGCAGCGGACAGGGAGGTGGATATGGCTACACCTTC. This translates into CASSGQGGGYGYTF.

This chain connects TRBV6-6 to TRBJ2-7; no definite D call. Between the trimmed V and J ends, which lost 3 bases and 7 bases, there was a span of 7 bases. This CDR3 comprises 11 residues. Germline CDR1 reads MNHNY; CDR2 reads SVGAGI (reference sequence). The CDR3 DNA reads TGTGCCAGCAGTTATAAACAAGAGCAGTACTTC. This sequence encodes CASSYKQEQYF.

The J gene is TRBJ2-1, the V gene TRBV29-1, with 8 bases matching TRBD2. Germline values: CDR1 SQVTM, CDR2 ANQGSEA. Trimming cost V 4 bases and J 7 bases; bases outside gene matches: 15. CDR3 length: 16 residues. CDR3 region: CSVASGRRVTWNEQFF. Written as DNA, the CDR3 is TGCAGCGTTGCAAGCGGGAGAAGGGTGACGTGGAATGAGCAGTTCTTC.

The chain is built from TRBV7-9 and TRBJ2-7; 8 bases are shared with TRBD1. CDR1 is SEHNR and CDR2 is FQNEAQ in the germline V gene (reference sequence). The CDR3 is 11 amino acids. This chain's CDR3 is CASSPTDRVGV. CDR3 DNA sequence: TGTGCCAGCAGCCCGACGGACAGGGTGGGCGTC.

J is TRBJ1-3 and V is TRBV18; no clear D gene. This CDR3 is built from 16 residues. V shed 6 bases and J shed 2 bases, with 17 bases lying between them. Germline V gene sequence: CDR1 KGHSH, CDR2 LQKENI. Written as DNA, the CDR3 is TGTGCCAGCTCCCAAATGGACTGGGGAGCTGGAAACACCATATATTTT. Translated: CASSQMDWGAGNTIYF.

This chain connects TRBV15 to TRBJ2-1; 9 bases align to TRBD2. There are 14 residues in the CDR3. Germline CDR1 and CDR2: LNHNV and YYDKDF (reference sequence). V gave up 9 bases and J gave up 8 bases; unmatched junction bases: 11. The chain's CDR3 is CATGIAGVLDEQFF. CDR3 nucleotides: TGTGCCACTGGAATAGCGGGAGTTTTGGATGAGCAGTTCTTC.

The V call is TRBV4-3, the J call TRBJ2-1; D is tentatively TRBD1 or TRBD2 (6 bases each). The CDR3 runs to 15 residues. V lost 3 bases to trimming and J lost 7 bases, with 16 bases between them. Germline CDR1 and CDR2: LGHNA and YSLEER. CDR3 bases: TGCGCCAGCAGCCAGGGGACTTTGAGGGGGAATGAGCAGTTCTTC. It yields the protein CASSQGTLRGNEQFF.

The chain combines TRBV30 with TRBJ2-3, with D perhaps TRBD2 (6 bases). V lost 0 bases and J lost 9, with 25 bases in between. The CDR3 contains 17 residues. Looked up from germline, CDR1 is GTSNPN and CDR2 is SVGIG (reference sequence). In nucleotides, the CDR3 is TGTGCCTGGAGTGTACGGGCCCCGCGGGGCTCGCCAGGAACGCAGTATTTT. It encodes CAWSVRAPRGSPGTQYF.

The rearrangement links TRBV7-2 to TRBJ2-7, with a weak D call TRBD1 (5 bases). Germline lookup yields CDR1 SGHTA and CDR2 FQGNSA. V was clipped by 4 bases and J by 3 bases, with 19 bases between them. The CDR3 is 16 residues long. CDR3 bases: TGTGCCAGCAGCTGGGGCGGCGGAAACAGTGTCTACGAGCAGTACGTC. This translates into CASSWGGGNSVYEQYV.

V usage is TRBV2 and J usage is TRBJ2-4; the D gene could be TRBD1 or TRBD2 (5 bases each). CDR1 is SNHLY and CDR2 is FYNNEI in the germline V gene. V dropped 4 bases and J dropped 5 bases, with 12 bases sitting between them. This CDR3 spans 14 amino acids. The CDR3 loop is CASSVSMGENIQYF. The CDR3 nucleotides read TGTGCCAGCAGTGTGAGCATGGGGGAAAACATTCAGTACTTC.